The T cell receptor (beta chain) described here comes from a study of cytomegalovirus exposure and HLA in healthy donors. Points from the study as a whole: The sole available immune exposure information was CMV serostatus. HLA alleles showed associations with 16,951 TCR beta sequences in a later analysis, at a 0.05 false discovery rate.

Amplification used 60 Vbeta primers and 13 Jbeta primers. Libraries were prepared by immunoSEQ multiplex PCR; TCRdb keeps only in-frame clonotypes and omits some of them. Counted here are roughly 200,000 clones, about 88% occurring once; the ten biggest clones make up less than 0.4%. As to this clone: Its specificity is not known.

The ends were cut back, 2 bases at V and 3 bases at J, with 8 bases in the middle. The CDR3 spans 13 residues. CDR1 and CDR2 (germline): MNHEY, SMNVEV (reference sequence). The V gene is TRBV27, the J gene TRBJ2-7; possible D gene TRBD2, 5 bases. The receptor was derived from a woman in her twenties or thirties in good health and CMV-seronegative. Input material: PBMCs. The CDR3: CASSLVRGYEQYF. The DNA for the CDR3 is TGTGCCAGCAGTTTAGTTCGGGGCTACGAGCAGTACTTC.